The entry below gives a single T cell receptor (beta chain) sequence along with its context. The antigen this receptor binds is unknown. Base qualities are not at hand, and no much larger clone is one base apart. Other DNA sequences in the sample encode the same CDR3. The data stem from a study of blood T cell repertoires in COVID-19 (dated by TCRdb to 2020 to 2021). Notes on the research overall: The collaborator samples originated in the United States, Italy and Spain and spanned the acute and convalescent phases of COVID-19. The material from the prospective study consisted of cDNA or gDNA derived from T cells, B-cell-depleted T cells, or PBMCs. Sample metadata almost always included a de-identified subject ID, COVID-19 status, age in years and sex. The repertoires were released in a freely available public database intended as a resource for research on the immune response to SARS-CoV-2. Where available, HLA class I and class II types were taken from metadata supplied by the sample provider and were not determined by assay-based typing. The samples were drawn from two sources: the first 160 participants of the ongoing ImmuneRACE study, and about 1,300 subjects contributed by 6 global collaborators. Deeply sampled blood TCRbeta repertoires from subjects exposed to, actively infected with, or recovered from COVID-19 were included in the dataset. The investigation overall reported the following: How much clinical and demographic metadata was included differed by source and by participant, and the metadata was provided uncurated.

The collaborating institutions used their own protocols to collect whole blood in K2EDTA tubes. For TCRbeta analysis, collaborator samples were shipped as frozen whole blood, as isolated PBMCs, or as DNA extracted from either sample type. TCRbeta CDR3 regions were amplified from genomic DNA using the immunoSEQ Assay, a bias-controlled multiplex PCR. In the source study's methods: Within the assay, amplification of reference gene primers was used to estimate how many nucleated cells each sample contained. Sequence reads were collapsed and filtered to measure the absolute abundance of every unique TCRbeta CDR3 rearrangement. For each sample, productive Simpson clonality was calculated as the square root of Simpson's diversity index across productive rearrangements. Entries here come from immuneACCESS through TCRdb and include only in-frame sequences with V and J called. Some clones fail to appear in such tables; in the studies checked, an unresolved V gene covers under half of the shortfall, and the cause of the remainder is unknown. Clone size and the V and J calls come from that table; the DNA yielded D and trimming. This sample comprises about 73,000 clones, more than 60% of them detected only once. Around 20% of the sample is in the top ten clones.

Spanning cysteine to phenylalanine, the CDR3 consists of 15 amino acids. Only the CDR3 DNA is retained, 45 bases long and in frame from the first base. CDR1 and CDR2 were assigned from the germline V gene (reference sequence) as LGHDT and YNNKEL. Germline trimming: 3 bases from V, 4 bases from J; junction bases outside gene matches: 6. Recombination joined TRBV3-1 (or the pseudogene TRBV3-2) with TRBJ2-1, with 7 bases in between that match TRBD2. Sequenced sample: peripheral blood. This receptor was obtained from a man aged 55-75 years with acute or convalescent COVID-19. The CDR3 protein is CASSQQRGPYNEQFF. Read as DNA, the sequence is TGTGCCAGCAGCCAGCAGCGGGGACCTTACAATGAGCAGTTCTTC.